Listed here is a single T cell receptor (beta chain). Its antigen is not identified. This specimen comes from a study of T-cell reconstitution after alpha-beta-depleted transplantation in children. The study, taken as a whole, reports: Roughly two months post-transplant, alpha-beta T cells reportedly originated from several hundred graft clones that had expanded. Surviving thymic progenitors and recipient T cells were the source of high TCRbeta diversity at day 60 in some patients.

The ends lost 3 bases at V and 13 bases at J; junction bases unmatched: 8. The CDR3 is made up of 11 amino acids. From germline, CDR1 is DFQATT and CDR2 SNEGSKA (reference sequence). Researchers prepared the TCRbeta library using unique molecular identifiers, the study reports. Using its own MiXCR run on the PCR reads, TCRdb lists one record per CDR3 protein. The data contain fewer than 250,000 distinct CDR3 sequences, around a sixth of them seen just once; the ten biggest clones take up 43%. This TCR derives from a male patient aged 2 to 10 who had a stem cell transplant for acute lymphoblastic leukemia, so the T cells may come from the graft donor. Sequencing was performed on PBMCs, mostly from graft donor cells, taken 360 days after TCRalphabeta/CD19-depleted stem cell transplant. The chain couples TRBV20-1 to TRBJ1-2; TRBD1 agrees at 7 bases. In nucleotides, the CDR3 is TGCAGTGCTAGTAGGGACAGTTTCTCCACCTTC. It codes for CSASRDSFSTF.